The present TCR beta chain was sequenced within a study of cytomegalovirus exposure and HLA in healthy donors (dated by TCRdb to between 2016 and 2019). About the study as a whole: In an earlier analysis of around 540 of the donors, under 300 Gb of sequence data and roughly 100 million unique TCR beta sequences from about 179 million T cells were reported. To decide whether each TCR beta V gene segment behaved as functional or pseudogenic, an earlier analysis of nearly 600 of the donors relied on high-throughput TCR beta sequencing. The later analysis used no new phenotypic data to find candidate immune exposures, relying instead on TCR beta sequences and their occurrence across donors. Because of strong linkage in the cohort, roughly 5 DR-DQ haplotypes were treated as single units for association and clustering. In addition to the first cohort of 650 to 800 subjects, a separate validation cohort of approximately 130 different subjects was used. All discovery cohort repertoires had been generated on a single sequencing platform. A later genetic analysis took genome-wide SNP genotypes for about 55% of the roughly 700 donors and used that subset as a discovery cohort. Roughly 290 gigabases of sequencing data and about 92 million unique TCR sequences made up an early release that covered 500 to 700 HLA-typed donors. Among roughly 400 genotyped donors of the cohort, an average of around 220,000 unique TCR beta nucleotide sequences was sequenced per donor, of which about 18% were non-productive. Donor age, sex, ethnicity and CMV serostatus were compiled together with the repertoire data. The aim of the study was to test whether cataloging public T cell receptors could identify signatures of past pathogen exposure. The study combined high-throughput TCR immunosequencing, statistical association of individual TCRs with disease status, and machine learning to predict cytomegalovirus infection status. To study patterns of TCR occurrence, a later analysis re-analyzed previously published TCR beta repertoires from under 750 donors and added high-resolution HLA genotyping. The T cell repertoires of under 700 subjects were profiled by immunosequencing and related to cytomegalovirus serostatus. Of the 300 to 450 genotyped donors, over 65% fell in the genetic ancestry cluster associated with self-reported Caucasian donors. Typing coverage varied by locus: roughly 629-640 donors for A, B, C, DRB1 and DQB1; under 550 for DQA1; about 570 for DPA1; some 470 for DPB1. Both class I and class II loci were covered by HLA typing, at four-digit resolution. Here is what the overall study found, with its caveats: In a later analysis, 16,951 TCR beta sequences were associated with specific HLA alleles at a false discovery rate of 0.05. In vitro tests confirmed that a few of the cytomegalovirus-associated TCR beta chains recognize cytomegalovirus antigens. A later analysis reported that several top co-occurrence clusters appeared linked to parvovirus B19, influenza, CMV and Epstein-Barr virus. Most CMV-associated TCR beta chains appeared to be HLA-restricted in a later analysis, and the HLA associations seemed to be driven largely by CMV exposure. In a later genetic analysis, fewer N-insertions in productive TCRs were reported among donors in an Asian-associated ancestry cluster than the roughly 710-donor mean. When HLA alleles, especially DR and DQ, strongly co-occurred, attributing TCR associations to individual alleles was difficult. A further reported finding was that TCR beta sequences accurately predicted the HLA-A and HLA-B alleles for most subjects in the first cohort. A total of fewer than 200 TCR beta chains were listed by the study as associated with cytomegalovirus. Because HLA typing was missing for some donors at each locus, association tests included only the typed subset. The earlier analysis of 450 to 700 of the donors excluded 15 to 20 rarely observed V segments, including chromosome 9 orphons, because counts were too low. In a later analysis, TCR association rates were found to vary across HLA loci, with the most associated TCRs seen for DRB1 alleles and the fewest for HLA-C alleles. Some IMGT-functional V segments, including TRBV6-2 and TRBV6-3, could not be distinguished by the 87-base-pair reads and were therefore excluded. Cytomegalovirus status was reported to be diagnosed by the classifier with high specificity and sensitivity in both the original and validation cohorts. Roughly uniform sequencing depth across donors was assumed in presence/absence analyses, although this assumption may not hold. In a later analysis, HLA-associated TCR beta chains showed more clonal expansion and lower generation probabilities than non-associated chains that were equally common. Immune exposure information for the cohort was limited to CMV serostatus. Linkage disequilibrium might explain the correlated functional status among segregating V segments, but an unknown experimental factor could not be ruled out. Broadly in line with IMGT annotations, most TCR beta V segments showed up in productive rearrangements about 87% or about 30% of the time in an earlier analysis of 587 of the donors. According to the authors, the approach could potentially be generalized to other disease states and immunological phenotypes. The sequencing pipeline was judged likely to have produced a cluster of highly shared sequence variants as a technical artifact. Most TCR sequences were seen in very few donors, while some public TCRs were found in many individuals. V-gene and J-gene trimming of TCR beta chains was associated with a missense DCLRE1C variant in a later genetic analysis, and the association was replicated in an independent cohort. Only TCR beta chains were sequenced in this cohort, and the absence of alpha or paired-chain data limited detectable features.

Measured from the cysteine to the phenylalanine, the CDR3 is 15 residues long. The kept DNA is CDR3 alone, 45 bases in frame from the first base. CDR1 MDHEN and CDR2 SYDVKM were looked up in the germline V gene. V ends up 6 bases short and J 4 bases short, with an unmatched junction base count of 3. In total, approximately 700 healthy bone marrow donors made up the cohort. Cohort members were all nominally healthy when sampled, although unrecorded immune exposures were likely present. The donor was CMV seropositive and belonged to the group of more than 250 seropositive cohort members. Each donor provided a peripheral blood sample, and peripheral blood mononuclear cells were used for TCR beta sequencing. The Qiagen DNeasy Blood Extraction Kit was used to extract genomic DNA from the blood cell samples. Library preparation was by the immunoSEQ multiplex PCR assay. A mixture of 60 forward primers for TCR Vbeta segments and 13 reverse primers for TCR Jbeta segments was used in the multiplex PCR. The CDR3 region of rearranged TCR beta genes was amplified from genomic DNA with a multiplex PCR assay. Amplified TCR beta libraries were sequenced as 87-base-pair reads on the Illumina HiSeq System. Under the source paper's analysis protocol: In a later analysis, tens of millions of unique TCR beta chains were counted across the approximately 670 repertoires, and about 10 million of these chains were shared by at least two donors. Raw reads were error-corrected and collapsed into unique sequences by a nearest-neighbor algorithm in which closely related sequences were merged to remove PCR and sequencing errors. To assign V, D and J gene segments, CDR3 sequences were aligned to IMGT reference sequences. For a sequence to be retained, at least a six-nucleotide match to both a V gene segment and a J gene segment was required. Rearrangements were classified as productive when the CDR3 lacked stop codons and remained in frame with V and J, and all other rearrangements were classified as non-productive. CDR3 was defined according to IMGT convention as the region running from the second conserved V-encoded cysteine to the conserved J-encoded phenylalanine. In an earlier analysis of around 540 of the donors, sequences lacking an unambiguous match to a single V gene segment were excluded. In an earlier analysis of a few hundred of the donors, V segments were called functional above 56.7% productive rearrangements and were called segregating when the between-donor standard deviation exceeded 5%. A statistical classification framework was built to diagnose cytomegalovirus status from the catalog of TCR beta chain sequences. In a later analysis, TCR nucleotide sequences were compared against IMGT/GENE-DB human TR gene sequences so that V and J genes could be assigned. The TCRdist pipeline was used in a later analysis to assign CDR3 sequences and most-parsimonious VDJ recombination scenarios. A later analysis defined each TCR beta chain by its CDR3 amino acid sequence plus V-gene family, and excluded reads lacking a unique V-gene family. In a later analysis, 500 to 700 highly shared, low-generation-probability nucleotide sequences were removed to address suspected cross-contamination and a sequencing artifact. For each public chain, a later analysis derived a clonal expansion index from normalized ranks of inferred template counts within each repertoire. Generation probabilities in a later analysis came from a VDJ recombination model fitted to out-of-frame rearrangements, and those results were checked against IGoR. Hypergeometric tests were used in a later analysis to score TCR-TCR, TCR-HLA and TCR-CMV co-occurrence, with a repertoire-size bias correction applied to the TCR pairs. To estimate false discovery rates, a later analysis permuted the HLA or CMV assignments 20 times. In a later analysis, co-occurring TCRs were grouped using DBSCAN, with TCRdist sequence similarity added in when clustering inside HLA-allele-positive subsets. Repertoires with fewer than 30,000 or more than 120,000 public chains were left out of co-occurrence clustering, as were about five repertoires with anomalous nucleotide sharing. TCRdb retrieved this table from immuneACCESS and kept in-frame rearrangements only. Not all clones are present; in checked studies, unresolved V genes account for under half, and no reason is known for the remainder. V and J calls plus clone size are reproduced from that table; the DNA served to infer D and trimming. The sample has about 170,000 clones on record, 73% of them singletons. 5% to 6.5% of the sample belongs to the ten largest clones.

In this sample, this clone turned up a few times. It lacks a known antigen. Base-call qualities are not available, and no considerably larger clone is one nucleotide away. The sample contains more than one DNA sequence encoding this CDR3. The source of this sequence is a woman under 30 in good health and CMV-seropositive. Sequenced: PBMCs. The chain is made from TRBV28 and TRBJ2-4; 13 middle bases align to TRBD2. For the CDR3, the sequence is CASRPGLAGKNIQYF. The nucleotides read TGTGCCAGCAGACCGGGACTAGCGGGGAAAAACATTCAGTACTTC.